In this sample, the clone carrying this T cell receptor beta chain turned up once. This sample was taken from a study of cytomegalovirus exposure and HLA in healthy donors. Some clones are missing from TCRdb's copy, which holds only in-frame ones; the method was immunoSEQ multiplex PCR. This table has about 98,000 clones, approximately 88% appearing once. Trimming left V 3 bases short and J 7 bases short, with 15 bases between. In germline, CDR1 is SGHDN, CDR2 FVKESK. The CDR3 has 14 residues. The sample taken for sequencing was PBMCs. This receptor was identified in a woman aged 25 to 45 in good health and CMV-seronegative. The rearrangement links TRBV14 to TRBJ1-2; no clear D. The CDR3 loop reads CASSHGSRLGGYTF. The CDR3, as DNA: TGTGCCAGCAGCCATGGGTCGAGGCTAGGTGGCTACACCTTC.